Shown below are 10 T cell receptor beta chains from a single sample sequenced in a study of T-cell memory formation after mild COVID-19. Using its own MiXCR run on the 5' RACE reads, TCRdb lists one record per CDR3 protein. Of over 250,000 distinct CDR3 sequences in the sample, 15% to 20% were seen once. The sample was PBMCs or a T cell subset sorted from them (not recorded which). The source is a young man who had mild COVID-19 (a few samples of this study predate the infection). Cell type and time point are not known.

A few counts support this clonotype. The chain joins TRBV5-1 to TRBJ2-4; D might be TRBD2 (5 bases). The V end was cut by 4 bases, the J end by 3 bases, with 17 bases between. Per germline, CDR1 SGHRS and CDR2 YFSETQ. The CDR3 runs 16 residues. The CDR3 DNA sequence: TGCGCCAGCAGCGGCCTCGGGGATGCCGTCAAAAACATTCAGTACTTC. Amino acid sequence: CASSGLGDAVKNIQYF.

This clonotype was found a few times. The rearrangement links TRBV19 to TRBJ1-1, with D maybe TRBD1 (5 bases). Germline values: CDR1 LNHDA, CDR2 SQIVND (reference sequence). V shed 4 bases and J shed 0 bases, with 15 bases lying between them. The CDR3 has 16 amino acids. Written as DNA, the CDR3 is TGTGCCAGTAGTACCCAAACAGGTGAACTGAACACTGAAGCTTTCTTT. Translating it yields CASSTQTGELNTEAFF.

This clonotype has just a few counts. This sequence joins TRBV20-1 and TRBJ1-5, with a tentative D call TRBD1 (5 bases). The V and J ends lost 5 bases and 8 bases respectively, with 19 bases between them. Germline V CDR1 and CDR2: DFQATT, SNEGSKA (reference sequence). The CDR3 is made up of 14 amino acids. For the CDR3, the DNA is TGCAGTGCTTCCTTTGGGGGGGGTGGCAAGCCCCAGCATTTT. As protein: CSASFGGGGKPQHF.

The chain combines TRBV5-1 with TRBJ1-1; D not certain. The CDR3 runs to 12 residues. V lost 7 bases and J 4 bases, leaving 11 bases between the germline ends. Germline V lookup: CDR1 SGHRS, CDR2 YFSETQ. The CDR3 loop reads CASRGSSTEAFF. CDR3 in DNA: TGCGCCAGCCGCGGGAGCTCCACTGAAGCTTTCTTT.

The rearrangement joins TRBV4-2 to TRBJ1-6, with D hard to call. The CDR3 has 12 residues. Looked up from germline, CDR1 is LGHNA and CDR2 is YNFKEQ. V lost 4 bases and J lost 15, with 13 bases in between. The CDR3 sequence: CASSLGTVNLHF. The CDR3 DNA follows: TGTGCCAGCAGCCTTGGTACAGTCAACCTCCACTTT.

The chain combines TRBV12-3 or TRBV12-4 with TRBJ2-1; 9 nucleotides agree with TRBD1. V was pared by 4 bases and J by 3 bases, with 4 bases of the junction left unmatched. This CDR3 is built from 15 residues. Written as DNA, the CDR3 is TGTGCCAGCAGTTGGGGGACAGGGCACTACAATGAGCAGTTCTTC. Translated: CASSWGTGHYNEQFF.

This clonotype appeared a few times. This rearrangement joins TRBV29-1 to TRBJ2-3, with 7 bases aligning to TRBD1. This CDR3 has 14 amino acids. Germline trimming cut 4 bases from V and 2 bases from J; bases unmatched to any gene: 6. Germline V gene data show CDR1 as SQVTM and CDR2 as ANQGSEA. CDR3 sequence reads: CSVGPGTVTDTQYF. The DNA for the CDR3 is TGCAGCGTTGGACCCGGGACAGTCACAGATACGCAGTATTTT.

The sample holds a few counts of this clonotype. The chain links TRBV7-9 to TRBJ1-1, with D unclear. Germline CDR1 and CDR2: SEHNR and FQNEAQ (reference sequence). Trimming stripped 3 bases from V and 4 bases from J, with 9 bases between. CDR3 size: 13 residues. The CDR3: CASSLGIATEAFF. CDR3 DNA sequence: TGTGCCAGCAGCTTGGGGATTGCCACTGAAGCTTTCTTT.

The genes are TRBV2 and TRBJ2-7; D is ambiguous. Trimming took 4 bases from V and 2 from J, leaving 6 bases between them. The germline V gene encodes CDR1 SNHLY and CDR2 FYNNEI. CDR3 length equals 12 residues. CDR3 sequence reads: CASSAEAYEQYF. In DNA, the CDR3 is TGTGCCAGCAGTGCAGAGGCCTACGAGCAGTACTTC.

Many counts were recorded for this clonotype. V and J are TRBV12-3 or TRBV12-4 and TRBJ1-1; D gene ambiguous. This CDR3 spans 12 amino acids. V was trimmed by 8 bases and J by 2 bases, leaving 9 bases between them. CDR3 sequence: CASREGNTEAFF. CDR3 DNA sequence: TGTGCCAGCCGGGAGGGAAACACTGAAGCTTTCTTT.